Presented here are 30 T cell receptor beta chains from one specimen sequenced in a study of shared clonotypes between healthy human individuals. Profiling relied on immunoSEQ multiplex PCR, and the TCRdb table lists in-frame clones only, not all of them. The sample carries some 1,400,000 clones, roughly 96% recorded once. The sequenced material came from naive CD4+ T cells sorted from blood. Subset specified: CD45RA+ positively selected. These receptors were obtained from a man aged 25 to 40 in good health.

The chain recombines TRBV10-3 with TRBJ2-5; possible D gene TRBD1, 5 bases. The germline gives CDR1 ENHRY, CDR2 SYGVKD. CDR3 size: 16 residues. The V end lost 2 bases, the J end lost 3 bases, and 16 bases lay between the germline ends. This CDR3 is CAISEPGIFGEETQYF. CDR3 bases: TGTGCCATCAGTGAGCCAGGGATTTTTGGGGAAGAGACCCAGTACTTC.

The gene calls are TRBV6-5 and TRBJ2-7; 7 nucleotides line up with TRBD1. CDR1 is MNHEY, CDR2 SVGAGI, per germline. This CDR3 contains 14 residues. Trimming removed 2 bases from V and 5 bases from J; junction bases left unmatched: 6. The CDR3 DNA sequence: TGTGCCAGCAGTTACCCCAAGGGGGCAGACGAGCAGTACTTC. Translation gives CASSYPKGADEQYF.

Only one count was recorded for this clone. This chain connects TRBV5-1 to TRBJ1-4, with TRBD1 matching 8 bases. Germline-derived CDR1 and CDR2 are SGHRS and YFSETQ. V trimming: 3 bases; J trimming: 1 base; junction bases outside the gene matches: 11. This CDR3 has 18 amino acids. CDR3 residues: CASSSGQGQLKTNEKLFF. The CDR3 region has the DNA TGCGCCAGCAGCTCCGGACAGGGTCAATTGAAAACTAATGAAAAACTGTTTTTT. Complete variable domain (other parts from reference TRBV5-1 and TRBJ1-4): KAGVTQTPRYLIKTRGQQVTLSCSPISGHRSVSWYQQTPGQGLQFLFEYFSETQRNKGNFPGRFSGRQFSNSRSEMNVSTLELGDSALYLCASSSGQGQLKTNEKLFFGSGTQLSVL.

The V call is TRBV7-3, the J call TRBJ2-7; TRBD2 matches at 10 bases. The germline V gene has CDR1 SGHTA and CDR2 FQGTGA. The CDR3 loop spans 15 amino acids. V was pared by 4 bases and J by 5 bases, with 8 bases of the junction left unmatched. The CDR3 loop reads CASSSESGRANEQYF. For the CDR3, the DNA is TGTGCCAGCAGCTCAGAAAGCGGGAGGGCCAACGAGCAGTACTTC. The full variable domain, in which reference TRBV7-3 and TRBJ2-7 provide the parts outside the CDR3, is GAGVSQTPSNKVTEKGKYVELRCDPISGHTALYWYRQSLGQGPEFLIYFQGTGAADDSGLPNDRFFAVRPEGSVSTLKIQRTERGDSAVYLCASSSESGRANEQYFGPGTRLTVT.

The J gene is TRBJ1-2, the V gene TRBV5-6; the match to TRBD1 covers 9 bases. Losses at the gene ends were 4 bases for V and 2 bases for J; bases not matched to a gene: 3. The germline V gene encodes CDR1 SGHDT and CDR2 YYEEEE. The length of the CDR3 is 14 residues. The DNA of the CDR3 is TGTGCCAGCAGCGGGGACAGGGTGAACTATGGCTACACCTTC. It yields the protein CASSGDRVNYGYTF.

The V call is TRBV29-1, the J call TRBJ2-1; 7 bases are a match to TRBD1. The trim removed 4 bases at V and 8 bases at J, leaving 17 bases unmatched. In germline, CDR1 is SQVTM, CDR2 ANQGSEA. This CDR3 comprises 16 residues. The CDR3 spells CSVVSGTAVLSDEQFF. CDR3 bases: TGCAGCGTTGTGTCCGGGACAGCGGTCTTATCCGATGAGCAGTTCTTC.

This rearrangement joins TRBV7-3 to TRBJ2-5; 8 bases map to TRBD2. This CDR3 spans 18 amino acids. Germline assignment: CDR1 SGHTA and CDR2 FQGTGA. J gave up 5 bases and V 0 bases, and 14 bases lay outside the gene matches. CDR3: CASSLTSLGSGITETQYF. The CDR3 bases are TGTGCCAGCAGCTTAACCTCCCTCGGTAGCGGGATAACGGAGACCCAGTACTTC.

This chain uses TRBV5-5 with TRBJ2-5; D may be TRBD2 (6 bases). Trimming stripped 0 bases from V and 0 bases from J, with 12 bases between. This CDR3 is 16 amino acids long. Germline V CDR1 and CDR2: SGHKS, YYEKEE (reference sequence). CDR3 DNA: TGTGCCAGCAGCTTGGCAATGGGACTTAACCAAGAGACCCAGTACTTC. Translated, it gives CASSLAMGLNQETQYF. Together with reference TRBV5-5 and TRBJ2-5, the CDR3 gives the full variable domain: DAGVTQSPTHLIKTRGQQVTLRCSPISGHKSVSWYQQVLGQGPQFIFQYYEKEERGRGNFPDRFSARQFPNYSSELNVNALLLGDSALYLCASSLAMGLNQETQYFGPGTRLLVL.

This chain connects TRBV29-1 to TRBJ1-5, with D unclear. The CDR3 spans 11 residues. Germline V gene data show CDR1 as SQVTM and CDR2 as ANQGSEA. V was clipped by 5 bases and J by 11 bases, with 13 bases between them. As DNA, the CDR3 is TGCAGCGTTAATTGGGCTGGGTCCCAGCATTTT. Translation: CSVNWAGSQHF. The full variable domain, with the rest looked up from reference TRBV29-1 and TRBJ1-5, is SAVISQKPSRDICQRGTSLTIQCQVDSQVTMMFWYRQQPGQSLTLIATANQGSEATYESGFVIDKFPISRPNLTFSTLTVSNMSPEDSSIYLCSVNWAGSQHFGDGTRLSIL.

The genes are TRBV30 and TRBJ1-2; a possible D gene is TRBD1 (5 bases). The CDR3 consists of 14 residues. The V end lost 5 bases, the J end lost 2 bases, and 15 bases lay between the germline ends. CDR1 GTSNPN and CDR2 SVGIG come from the germline V gene (reference sequence). The CDR3 sequence: CAWWGGGGNYGYTF. The CDR3, as DNA: TGTGCCTGGTGGGGAGGTGGGGGAAACTATGGCTACACCTTC.

The V gene is TRBV28, the J gene TRBJ1-5; D is unresolved. The CDR3 length is 17 residues. The V end was cut by 7 bases, the J end by 0 bases, with 19 bases between. Germline V gene sequence: CDR1 MDHEN, CDR2 SYDVKM. The CDR3 coding sequence is TGTGCCAGCATCACAAGGTCAGGACTCTATAGCAATCAGCCCCAGCATTTT. Protein product: CASITRSGLYSNQPQHF.

The chain joins TRBV5-1 to TRBJ2-1, with D tentatively TRBD2 (6 bases). The length of the CDR3 is 15 residues. CDR1 is SGHRS, CDR2 YFSETQ, per germline. V was clipped by 4 bases and J by 2 bases, with 13 bases between them. DNA of the CDR3: TGCGCCAGCAGCCTCCAGACTAGTCCCTACAATGAGCAGTTCTTC. Its translation: CASSLQTSPYNEQFF.

The V gene is TRBV5-5, the J gene TRBJ2-1, with D tentatively TRBD1 (5 bases). This CDR3 is 15 amino acids long. V was pared by 0 bases and J by 0 bases, with 7 bases between. Germline lookup yields CDR1 SGHKS and CDR2 YYEKEE (reference sequence). The CDR3 here is CASSLVQGSYNEQFF. In DNA, the CDR3 is TGTGCCAGCAGCTTGGTTCAGGGCTCCTACAATGAGCAGTTCTTC.

This clone was observed a few times. The chain links TRBV27 to TRBJ2-1; possible D gene TRBD2, 6 bases. CDR3 length: 15 residues. The germline V gene has CDR1 MNHEY and CDR2 SMNVEV (reference sequence). The ends were cut back, 2 bases at V and 7 bases at J, with 15 bases in the middle. DNA for the CDR3: TGTGCCAGCAGTTTACTGGGACTGCTGGGGAATGAGCAGTTCTTC. Translating gives CASSLLGLLGNEQFF.

The chain employs TRBV19 and TRBJ2-3; TRBD2 might be the D (6 bases). CDR3 size: 19 residues. The V and J ends lost 6 bases and 4 bases respectively, with 29 bases between them. Germline V gives CDR1 LNHDA, CDR2 SQIVND (reference sequence). The CDR3 spells CASRRNSGPWLRRADTQYF. CDR3 coding DNA: TGTGCCAGTAGACGCAACTCCGGGCCATGGCTTAGGAGGGCAGATACGCAGTATTTT.

The chain employs TRBV7-9 and TRBJ1-5, with 7 bases lining up with TRBD1. Losses at the gene ends were 1 base for V and 6 bases for J; bases not matched to a gene: 6. There are 15 residues in the CDR3. The V gene's germline CDR1 is SEHNR and CDR2 FQNEAQ (reference sequence). The CDR3 nucleotides read TGTGCCAGCAGCTTAGGGGGGCAGGGGGGTCAGCCCCAGCATTTT. Amino acid sequence: CASSLGGQGGQPQHF.

The CDR3 DNA follows: TGTGCCAGCAGCCGGGGGACAGGGGCAACTAATGAAAAACTGTTTTTT. This gives the protein CASSRGTGATNEKLFF. The chain joins TRBV5-4 to TRBJ1-4; 10 nucleotides match TRBD1. The trim removed 4 bases at V and 0 bases at J, leaving 3 bases unmatched. CDR3 size: 16 residues. Germline CDR1 reads SGHNT; CDR2 reads YYREEE (reference sequence).

V usage is TRBV14 and J usage is TRBJ1-3, with unresolved D. The CDR3 sequence is 21 residues long. V gave up 2 bases and J gave up 0 bases, with 26 bases separating them. Germline V gene sequence: CDR1 SGHDN, CDR2 FVKESK. CDR3 in amino acids: CASSQKVPRGGKTYSGNTIYF. Written as DNA, the CDR3 is TGTGCCAGCAGCCAAAAAGTACCTCGGGGAGGGAAAACTTACTCTGGAAACACCATATATTTT. Filled out from reference TRBV14 and TRBJ1-3, the complete variable domain reads EAGVTQFPSHSVIEKGQTVTLRCDPISGHDNLYWYRRVMGKEIKFLLHFVKESKQDESGMPNNRFLAERTGGTYSTLKVQPAELEDSGVYFCASSQKVPRGGKTYSGNTIYFGEGSWLTVV.

The chain joins TRBV25-1 to TRBJ2-3; 13 positions agree with TRBD2. CDR1 is MGHDK, CDR2 SYGVNS, per germline. Trimming at V came to 0 bases and at J to 15 bases, leaving 6 bases not matched to a gene. The CDR3 spans 14 residues. The CDR3 DNA sequence: TGTGCCAGCAGTGAATATCCGGGACTAGCGGGACGTTATTTT. It specifies CASSEYPGLAGRYF.

The DNA for the CDR3 is TGTGCCAGCAGTTACATGGGGCTGCAGTATTTT. Translated: CASSYMGLQYF. The chain is built from TRBV6-5 and TRBJ2-3; a possible D gene is TRBD1 (5 bases). CDR3 length equals 11 residues. Between the trimmed V and J ends, which lost 2 bases and 11 bases, there was a span of 8 bases. Germline V CDR1 and CDR2: MNHEY, SVGAGI.

This chain links TRBV5-4 with TRBJ2-7; 8 nucleotides agree with TRBD2. The germline V gene encodes CDR1 SGHNT and CDR2 YYREEE (reference sequence). J lost 0 bases, V lost 4 bases, and 9 bases had no gene match. The CDR3 runs 16 residues. The CDR3 reads CASSQLSGSDSYEQYF. The CDR3 coding sequence is TGTGCCAGCAGCCAATTAAGCGGGAGTGACTCCTACGAGCAGTACTTC. The whole variable domain, filled in from reference TRBV5-4 and TRBJ2-7, reads ETGVTQSPTHLIKTRGQQVTLRCSSQSGHNTVSWYQQALGQGPQFIFQYYREEENGRGNFPPRFSGLQFPNYSSELNVNALELDDSALYLCASSQLSGSDSYEQYFGPGTRLTVT.

The gene calls are TRBV2 and TRBJ2-5; TRBD1 aligns across 9 bases. The CDR3 is made up of 14 amino acids. Germline CDR1 and CDR2: SNHLY and FYNNEI. CDR3 DNA sequence: TGTGCACCGGAGAGGGGGGACAGGGAAGAGACCCAGTACTTC. Translation gives CAPERGDREETQYF.

The rearrangement uses TRBV9 and TRBJ2-2, with TRBD1 matching over 7 bases. Germline CDR1 SGDLS, CDR2 YYNGEE. With V trimmed by 3 bases and J by 2 bases, 7 bases remained unmatched. The CDR3 loop spans 16 amino acids. The CDR3 DNA sequence: TGTGCCAGCAGCGGCCGGGACAGACGAAACACCGGGGAGCTGTTTTTT. Protein sequence: CASSGRDRRNTGELFF. Variable domain in full (rest from reference TRBV9 and TRBJ2-2): DSGVTQTPKHLITATGQRVTLRCSPRSGDLSVYWYQQSLDQGLQFLIQYYNGEERAKGNILERFSAQQFPDLHSELNLSSLELGDSALYFCASSGRDRRNTGELFFGEGSRLTVL.

This chain joins TRBV29-1 and TRBJ1-5; no clear D. The CDR3 is made up of 11 amino acids. Germline CDR1 is SQVTM and CDR2 is ANQGSEA. The V end lost 7 bases, the J end lost 6 bases, and 10 bases lay between the germline ends. In nucleotides, the CDR3 is TGCAGCGCCGGGGTGGGTCAGCCCCAGCATTTT. Protein product: CSAGVGQPQHF.

V is TRBV6-6 and J is TRBJ1-1, with 8 bases fitting TRBD1. V shed 5 bases, J shed 3 bases, and the junction held 5 bases outside the gene matches. Germline V CDR1 and CDR2: MNHNY, SVGAGI (reference sequence). CDR3 length: 14 residues. CDR3 bases: TGTGCCAGCAGTCTGCACAGGGGGGACACTGAAGCTTTCTTT. It yields the protein CASSLHRGDTEAFF.

This chain connects TRBV5-6 to TRBJ2-3; 14 nucleotides agree with TRBD2. The germline V gene has CDR1 SGHDT and CDR2 YYEEEE. Unmatched junction bases numbered 5, after V lost 4 bases and J lost 4 bases. The CDR3 totals 16 residues. CDR3 residues: CASSPSTSGRADTQYF. The CDR3, as DNA: TGTGCCAGCAGCCCGTCGACTAGCGGGAGGGCAGATACGCAGTATTTT.

The chain recombines TRBV14 with TRBJ2-1, with TRBD2 matching 9 bases. From germline, CDR1 is SGHDN and CDR2 FVKESK. V lost 3 bases, J lost 3 bases, and 3 bases stayed unmatched. There are 15 residues in the CDR3. The CDR3 reads CASSQVAGDYNEQFF. CDR3 DNA sequence: TGTGCCAGCAGCCAGGTAGCGGGAGACTACAATGAGCAGTTCTTC.

This sequence joins TRBV28 and TRBJ1-2, with D possibly being TRBD1 (5 bases). Trimming shortened V by 5 bases and J by 0 bases, and 13 bases separated the two germline ends. The length of the CDR3 is 15 residues. CDR1 is MDHEN, CDR2 SYDVKM, per germline. CDR3 amino acids: CASSPSTVSNYGYTF. In DNA form, the CDR3 reads TGTGCCAGCAGTCCATCGACAGTTTCTAACTATGGCTACACCTTC.

This chain uses TRBV25-1 with TRBJ1-4; D not resolved. Germline CDR1 and CDR2: MGHDK and SYGVNS. V was cut by 3 bases and J by 4 bases, with 12 bases left in between. CDR3 length: 15 residues. The CDR3 nucleotides read TGTGCCAGCAGTGAGGTGGGGTTTATTAATGAAAAACTGTTTTTT. It translates to CASSEVGFINEKLFF.

The CDR3 protein is CASSRGGTSGNYEQYF. Written as DNA, the CDR3 is TGTGCCAGCAGCCGGGGGGGAACTAGCGGGAACTACGAGCAGTACTTC. The chain has TRBV5-4 and TRBJ2-7; 10 nucleotides match TRBD2. Germline CDR1 is SGHNT and CDR2 is YYREEE (reference sequence). This CDR3 has 16 amino acids. V lost 4 bases to trimming and J lost 3 bases; unmatched junction nucleotides: 10.